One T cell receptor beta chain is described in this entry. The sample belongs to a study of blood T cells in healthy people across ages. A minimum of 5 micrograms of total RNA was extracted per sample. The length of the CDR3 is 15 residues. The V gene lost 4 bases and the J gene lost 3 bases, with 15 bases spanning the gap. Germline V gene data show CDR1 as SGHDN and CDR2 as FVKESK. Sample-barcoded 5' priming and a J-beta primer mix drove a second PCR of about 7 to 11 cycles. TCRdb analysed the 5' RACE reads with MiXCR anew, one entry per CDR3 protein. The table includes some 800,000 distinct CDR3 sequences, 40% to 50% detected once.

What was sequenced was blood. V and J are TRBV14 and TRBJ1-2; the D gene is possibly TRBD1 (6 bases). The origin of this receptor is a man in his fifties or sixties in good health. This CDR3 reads CASSRWTDWDYGYTF. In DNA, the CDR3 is TGTGCCAGCAGCCGCTGGACAGATTGGGACTATGGCTACACCTTC.